These 17 T cell receptor beta chains share one sample of origin, sequenced in a study of graft-versus-host responses after intestinal transplantation. TCRdb's copy holds only in-frame clones and misses some; the assay was immunoSEQ multiplex PCR. Counted here are approximately 90,000 clones, approximately 94% occurring once; the ten biggest clones make up about 2%. No antigen has been assigned to these receptors. Specimen: unstimulated CD8+ T cells sorted from spleen or lymph node cells, collected before intestinal transplant. These receptors all come from a human donor who received an intestinal transplant.

The chain links TRBV27 to TRBJ2-7, with D perhaps TRBD2 (7 bases). Trimming pared 0 bases from V and 4 bases from J, leaving 10 bases between. Germline V gene lookup returns CDR1 MNHEY and CDR2 SMNVEV (reference sequence). The CDR3 is 14 residues long. The CDR3 sequence: CASSLSGGLYEQYF. CDR3 nucleotide sequence: TGTGCCAGCAGTTTATCCGGGGGGCTATACGAGCAGTACTTC.

The V gene is TRBV29-1, the J gene TRBJ2-1; TRBD1 might be the D (5 bases). This CDR3 is built from 14 residues. The ends were cut back, 0 bases at V and 9 bases at J, with 15 bases in the middle. CDR1 is SQVTM, CDR2 ANQGSEA, per germline. This CDR3 reads CSVEEYGQGVEQFF. The CDR3 DNA sequence: TGCAGCGTTGAAGAGTATGGTCAGGGCGTTGAGCAGTTCTTC.

V usage is TRBV6-1 and J usage is TRBJ2-7; a weak D match, TRBD1 (5 bases). Germline-derived CDR1 and CDR2 are MNHNS and SASEGT. Trimming shortened V by 0 bases and J by 2 bases, and 14 bases separated the two germline ends. The CDR3 spans 16 residues. CDR3 protein: CASSEARGHPAYEQYF. The CDR3 DNA reads as TGTGCCAGCAGTGAAGCGCGAGGACACCCTGCCTACGAGCAGTACTTC.

J is TRBJ2-2 and V is TRBV19; 7 bases agree with TRBD2. The CDR3 spans 14 residues. Trimming took 4 bases from V and 6 from J; bases not matched to a gene: 5. Per the germline V gene, CDR1 is LNHDA and CDR2 is SQIVND (reference sequence). CDR3 nucleotide sequence: TGTGCCAGTAGTAGGGGGGGGGTGGCCGGGGAGCTGTTTTTT. Translation gives CASSRGGVAGELFF. The whole variable domain, remainder taken from reference TRBV19 and TRBJ2-2, is DGGITQSPKYLFRKEGQNVTLSCEQNLNHDAMYWYRQDPGQGLRLIYYSQIVNDFQKGDIAEGYSVSREKKESFPLTVTSAQKNPTAFYLCASSRGGVAGELFFGEGSRLTVL.

J is TRBJ1-4 and V is TRBV30; D gene uncertain. Germline values: CDR1 GTSNPN, CDR2 SVGIG (reference sequence). This CDR3 spans 13 amino acids. V was clipped by 1 base and J by 1 base, with 4 bases between them. The CDR3 nucleotides are TGTGCCTGGAGTGGAGGAACTAATGAAAAACTGTTTTTT. Protein sequence: CAWSGGTNEKLFF.

The table lists this clone with a count of one. This rearrangement joins TRBV15 to TRBJ2-1; 10 bases agree with TRBD2. The CDR3 sequence is 20 residues long. The J segment lost 9 bases and the V segment lost 5 bases, leaving 25 bases of the junction unmatched. The germline V gene encodes CDR1 LNHNV and CDR2 YYDKDF (reference sequence). CDR3 in DNA: TGTGCCACCAGCTCCCTTGAGATAGCGGGGGGAGCCGGGGGGAGTGGTGAGCAGTTCTTC. Translated: CATSSLEIAGGAGGSGEQFF.

The chain employs TRBV28 and TRBJ2-7, with 9 bases fitting TRBD1. Germline V lookup: CDR1 MDHEN, CDR2 SYDVKM. This CDR3 contains 14 residues. Germline trimming cut 4 bases from V and 4 bases from J; bases unmatched to any gene: 5. The CDR3 DNA sequence: TGTGCCAGCAGTTCCGGGACAGGGATTTACGAGCAGTACTTC. It is translated as CASSSGTGIYEQYF.

The rearrangement joins TRBV12-5 to TRBJ1-1; weak D call: TRBD1 (6 bases). The CDR3 loop spans 13 amino acids. Germline CDR1 and CDR2: LGHNT and FRNRAP. V lost 6 bases and J 3 bases, leaving 11 bases between the germline ends. The CDR3 nucleotides read TGTGCTAGTGGCCCCGGACAGCACACTGAAGCTTTCTTT. Translated: CASGPGQHTEAFF. Looking up the rest from reference TRBV12-5 and TRBJ1-1 gives the full variable domain: DARVTQTPRHKVTEMGQEVTMRCQPILGHNTVFWYRQTMMQGLELLAYFRNRAPLDDSGMPKDRFSAEMPDATLATLKIQPSEPRDSAVYFCASGPGQHTEAFFGQGTRLTVV.

CDR3 bases: TGTGCCAGCAGTTTAACTCCCGGGGGGGAGCTGTTTTTT. This sequence encodes CASSLTPGGELFF. This chain connects TRBV27 to TRBJ2-2, with unresolved D. The V gene lost 2 bases and the J gene lost 8 bases, with 9 bases spanning the gap. There are 13 residues in the CDR3. CDR1 and CDR2 (germline): MNHEY, SMNVEV (reference sequence).

This sequence joins TRBV25-1 and TRBJ2-1; 7 bases map to TRBD1. The CDR3 loop spans 15 amino acids. Germline trimming cut 0 bases from V and 8 bases from J; bases unmatched to any gene: 7. Germline values: CDR1 MGHDK, CDR2 SYGVNS. CDR3 in amino acids: CASSEYGGQLDEQFF. CDR3 nucleotides: TGTGCCAGCAGTGAATATGGGGGACAGTTGGATGAGCAGTTCTTC.

The chain links TRBV7-9 to TRBJ2-5, with a tentative D call TRBD2 (5 bases). This CDR3 has 15 residues. V lost 4 bases, J lost 10 bases, and 22 bases lay in between. Germline values: CDR1 SEHNR, CDR2 FQNEAQ (reference sequence). For the CDR3, the DNA is TGTGCCAGCAGCTCGACCGCCGGGAAACAAAGGGACCAGTACTTC. Amino acid sequence: CASSSTAGKQRDQYF. Complete variable domain (other parts from reference TRBV7-9 and TRBJ2-5): DTGVSQNPRHKITKRGQNVTFRCDPISEHNRLYWYRQTLGQGPEFLTYFQNEAQLEKSRLLSDRFSAERPKGSFSTLEIQRTEQGDSAMYLCASSSTAGKQRDQYFGPGTRLLVL.

The rearrangement links TRBV19 to TRBJ2-7; a weak D match, TRBD1 (6 bases). The CDR3 has 16 residues. The ends were cut back, 1 base at V and 3 bases at J, with 16 bases in the middle. Germline CDR1 is LNHDA and CDR2 is SQIVND (reference sequence). CDR3 protein: CASSIALGQSLYEQYF. CDR3 nucleotide sequence: TGTGCCAGTAGTATAGCTCTAGGACAGTCCCTCTACGAGCAGTACTTC.

This clone was recorded only once. V is TRBV9 and J is TRBJ1-3; D gene unclear. With 3 bases removed from V and 7 bases from J, the gap between germline ends came to 11 bases. The CDR3 has 13 residues. The germline gives CDR1 SGDLS, CDR2 YYNGEE. CDR3 amino acids: CASSDSTGNTIYF. CDR3 DNA sequence: TGTGCCAGCAGCGACAGTACGGGGAACACCATATATTTT.

V is TRBV27 and J is TRBJ2-7, with a possible D match to TRBD1 (5 bases). This CDR3 is 13 amino acids long. Germline loops: CDR1 MNHEY, CDR2 SMNVEV (reference sequence). Trimming pared 4 bases from V and 3 bases from J, leaving 10 bases between. In nucleotides, the CDR3 is TGTGCCAGCAGTTACAGGCTCGACTACGAGCAGTACTTC. It is translated as CASSYRLDYEQYF.

The rearrangement uses TRBV11-2 and TRBJ1-2; the match to TRBD1 covers 7 bases. Germline V gene sequence: CDR1 SGHAT, CDR2 FQNNGV. The CDR3 is 16 amino acids. V lost 5 bases and J lost 4; bases outside the gene matches: 13. The DNA for the CDR3 is TGTGCCAGCAGCCCTTGGGATATGGGACAGATCTATGGCTACACCTTC. It is translated as CASSPWDMGQIYGYTF.

In DNA form, the CDR3 reads TGTGCCAGCAGCTTGTACAGGGTGGGAAACATTCAGTACTTC. Translating gives CASSLYRVGNIQYF. V usage is TRBV7-8 and J usage is TRBJ2-4; TRBD1 is a possible D gene (6 bases). This CDR3 has 14 residues. CDR1 and CDR2 from the germline V gene are SGHVS and FQNEAQ. V lost 3 bases, J lost 6 bases, and 12 bases lay in between.

This sequence joins TRBV20-1 and TRBJ2-1; D not resolved. The germline gives CDR1 DFQATT, CDR2 SNEGSKA (reference sequence). There are 11 residues in the CDR3. Trimming took 2 bases from V and 8 from J, leaving 7 bases between them. CDR3 loop: CSARRSDEQFF. The CDR3, as DNA: TGCAGTGCTAGACGGTCTGATGAGCAGTTCTTC.